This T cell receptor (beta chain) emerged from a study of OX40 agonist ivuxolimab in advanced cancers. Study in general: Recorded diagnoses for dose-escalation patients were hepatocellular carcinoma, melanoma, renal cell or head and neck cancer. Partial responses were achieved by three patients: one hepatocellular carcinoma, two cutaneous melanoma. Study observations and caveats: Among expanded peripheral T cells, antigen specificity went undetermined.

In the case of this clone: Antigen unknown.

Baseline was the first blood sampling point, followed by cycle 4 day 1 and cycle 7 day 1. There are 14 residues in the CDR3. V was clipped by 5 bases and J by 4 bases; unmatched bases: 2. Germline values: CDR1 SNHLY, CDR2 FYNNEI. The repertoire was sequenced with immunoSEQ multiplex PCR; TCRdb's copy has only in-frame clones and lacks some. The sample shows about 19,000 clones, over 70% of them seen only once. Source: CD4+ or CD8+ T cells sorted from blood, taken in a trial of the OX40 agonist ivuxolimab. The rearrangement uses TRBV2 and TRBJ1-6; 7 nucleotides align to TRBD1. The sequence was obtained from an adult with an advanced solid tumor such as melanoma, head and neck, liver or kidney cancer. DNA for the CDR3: TGTGCCAGCAGTCCGGGACAGTATAATTCACCCCTCCACTTT. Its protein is CASSPGQYNSPLHF.